These 23 T cell receptor beta chains were all obtained from the same sample, sequenced in a study of T-cell memory formation after mild COVID-19. Each CDR3 protein gets one entry after TCRdb re-called the 5' RACE reads with MiXCR. The sample consists of just over 400,000 distinct CDR3 sequences, 23% of them appearing once. The sample comprised PBMCs or a T cell subset sorted from them (not recorded which). These receptors all come from an adult woman who had mild COVID-19 (a few samples of this study predate the infection). Cell type and time point are not known.

There are a few counts of this clonotype. The CDR3 coding sequence is TGCAGCGTTGAACTAGTTATCACCGGGGAGCTGTTTTTT. Translating it yields CSVELVITGELFF. V gene TRBV29-1 combines with J gene TRBJ2-2; D is undetermined. The V end lost 2 bases, the J end lost 4 bases, and 8 bases lay between the germline ends. Germline CDR1 and CDR2: SQVTM and ANQGSEA. The CDR3 extends over 13 amino acids.

A few counts support this clonotype. The chain is built from TRBV29-1 and TRBJ1-2, with no clear D. CDR1 SQVTM and CDR2 ANQGSEA come from the germline V gene. Trimming removed 4 bases from V and 0 bases from J, with 9 bases in between. The length of the CDR3 is 13 residues. The CDR3 DNA follows: TGCAGCGTTGTAGGGTACCCTAACTATGGCTACACCTTC. Its translation is CSVVGYPNYGYTF.

This clonotype came up once. The chain joins TRBV18 to TRBJ1-6; no definite D call. The germline V gene has CDR1 KGHSH and CDR2 LQKENI. V gave up 3 bases and J gave up 14 bases, with 14 bases separating them. The CDR3 extends over 13 amino acids. CDR3 region: CASSPIDGLTLHF. For the CDR3, the DNA is TGTGCCAGCTCACCTATCGACGGTCTCACCCTCCACTTT.

The V call is TRBV24-1, the J call TRBJ2-3; D might be TRBD1 (6 bases). The CDR3 covers 18 residues. Germline CDR1 is KGHDR and CDR2 is SFDVKD. V gave up 2 bases and J gave up 4 bases, with 21 bases separating them. The CDR3 nucleotides read TGTGCCACCAGTGATTCGATCAACAACAGGGCTCCCCCAGATACGCAGTATTTT. It is translated as CATSDSINNRAPPDTQYF.

V is TRBV7-2 and J is TRBJ1-5, with TRBD1 identical over 12 bases. V shed 1 base and J 6 bases; nucleotides not matched to a gene: 4. Germline-derived CDR1 and CDR2 are SGHTA and FQGNSA. The CDR3 has 16 residues. DNA of the CDR3: TGTGCCAGCAGCTTAGTCGGGACAGGGGGCAGTCAGCCCCAGCATTTT. Translated, it gives CASSLVGTGGSQPQHF.

The V gene is TRBV5-6, the J gene TRBJ2-3; TRBD2 aligns across 9 bases. The CDR3 contains 14 residues. V lost 2 bases to trimming and J lost 5 bases; unmatched junction nucleotides: 3. Germline lookup yields CDR1 SGHDT and CDR2 YYEEEE. The CDR3 sequence: CASSFKLAGDTQYF. CDR3 bases: TGTGCCAGCAGCTTTAAACTAGCGGGAGATACGCAGTATTTT.

This clonotype showed up just a few times. The V and J genes are TRBV3-1 and TRBJ2-7; no definite D call. V was trimmed by 1 base and J by 5 bases, leaving 6 bases between them. Germline V gene data show CDR1 as LGHDT and CDR2 as YNNKEL (reference sequence). The CDR3 spans 12 residues. For the CDR3, the DNA is TGTGCCAGCAGCCAAGGTAGCCACGAGCAGTACTTC. Its translation is CASSQGSHEQYF.

CDR3 sequence reads: CASSQSRVANGELFF. The DNA of the CDR3 is TGCGCCAGCAGTCAGTCCCGAGTCGCTAACGGGGAGCTGTTTTTT. The chain recombines TRBV4-3 with TRBJ2-2; D is undetermined. Trimming removed 6 bases from V and 7 bases from J, with 18 bases in between. Germline V gene lookup returns CDR1 LGHNA and CDR2 YSLEER. The CDR3 length is 15 residues.

This chain connects TRBV12-3 or TRBV12-4 to TRBJ2-2; D unresolved. The V end lost 3 bases, the J end lost 1 base, and 6 bases lay between the germline ends. CDR3 length equals 14 residues. The DNA for the CDR3 is TGTGCCAGCAGTTTTCCGGGGAACACCGGGGAGCTGTTTTTT. Translating gives CASSFPGNTGELFF.

This clonotype was detected many times. V usage is TRBV7-3 and J usage is TRBJ2-1; 8 bases map to TRBD2. The CDR3 loop spans 15 amino acids. V gave up 1 base and J gave up 7 bases; unmatched junction bases: 6. The germline V gene encodes CDR1 SGHTA and CDR2 FQGTGA. The DNA for the CDR3 is TGTGCCAGCAGCTTAAGACGGGGGGGCTGGAATGAGCAGTTCTTC. Its protein is CASSLRRGGWNEQFF.

This chain links TRBV6-6 with TRBJ2-3; TRBD2 is a possible D gene (7 bases). This CDR3 spans 15 amino acids. The ends were cut back, 0 bases at V and 4 bases at J, with 11 bases in the middle. The germline V gene has CDR1 MNHNY and CDR2 SVGAGI (reference sequence). The CDR3 is CASSYSRGGADTQYF. Written as DNA, the CDR3 is TGTGCCAGCAGTTACTCGAGGGGGGGGGCAGATACGCAGTATTTT.

The V call is TRBV24-1, the J call TRBJ2-3; unclear D gene. CDR1 is KGHDR, CDR2 SFDVKD, per germline. CDR3 length equals 16 residues. The ends were cut back, 1 base at V and 0 bases at J, with 10 bases in the middle. CDR3 DNA: TGTGCCACCAGTGATTTTTACGAGACTAGCACAGATACGCAGTATTTT. Amino acid sequence: CATSDFYETSTDTQYF.

The chain couples TRBV2 to TRBJ2-5; D possibly uses TRBD1 or TRBD2 (6 bases each). V was shortened by 6 bases and J by 2 bases, with 16 bases between the two germline ends. This CDR3 spans 15 amino acids. Germline V gene sequence: CDR1 SNHLY, CDR2 FYNNEI. Here the CDR3 reads CASRPGGGLQETQYF. The CDR3 DNA is TGTGCCAGCAGACCCGGGGGCGGCCTGCAAGAGACCCAGTACTTC.

This clonotype showed up just a few times. V and J are TRBV24-1 and TRBJ1-2; D gene uncertain. Trimming removed 2 bases from V and 6 bases from J, with 9 bases in between. Germline V gene sequence: CDR1 KGHDR, CDR2 SFDVKD. This CDR3 region has 13 residues. CDR3 nucleotide sequence: TGTGCCACCAGTGATTCCCCGTGGAATGGCTACACCTTC. This gives the protein CATSDSPWNGYTF.

This clonotype appeared a few times. This sequence joins TRBV6-2 or TRBV6-3 and TRBJ2-6; possible D gene TRBD2, 6 bases. Trimming stripped 2 bases from V and 4 bases from J, with 12 bases between. Germline V gives CDR1 MNHEY, CDR2 SVGEGT. The CDR3 has 16 residues. The DNA of the CDR3 is TGTGCCAGCAGTTACCGTCCGGGAGCCGGGGCCAACGTCCTGACTTTC. It translates to CASSYRPGAGANVLTF.

This clonotype was detected a few times. The rearrangement uses TRBV5-1 and TRBJ2-4; 9 bases are a match to TRBD2. The germline V gene encodes CDR1 SGHRS and CDR2 YFSETQ. This CDR3 has 14 residues. The junction had 3 bases not matched to a gene; V was cut back by 0 bases and J by 8 bases. CDR3: CASSLGGRADIQYF. The CDR3 DNA is TGCGCCAGCAGCTTGGGCGGGAGGGCCGACATTCAGTACTTC. The entire variable domain, with the rest obtained from reference TRBV5-1 and TRBJ2-4, is as follows: KAGVTQTPRYLIKTRGQQVTLSCSPISGHRSVSWYQQTPGQGLQFLFEYFSETQRNKGNFPGRFSGRQFSNSRSEMNVSTLELGDSALYLCASSLGGRADIQYFGAGTRLSVL.

This clonotype was found many times. V usage is TRBV5-1 and J usage is TRBJ2-5; possible D gene TRBD1, 7 bases. V was clipped by 0 bases and J by 5 bases, with 8 bases between them. Germline values: CDR1 SGHRS, CDR2 YFSETQ. The CDR3 spans 13 residues. The CDR3: CASSLAGGETQYF. The CDR3, as DNA: TGCGCCAGCAGCTTGGCAGGGGGGGAGACCCAGTACTTC.

This chain uses TRBV29-1 with TRBJ2-7; 10 nucleotides agree with TRBD1. The germline gives CDR1 SQVTM, CDR2 ANQGSEA. V lost 6 bases to trimming and J lost 3 bases; unmatched junction nucleotides: 5. This CDR3 has 13 residues. The DNA for the CDR3 is TGCAGCGTCCTCCGGACAGGGGGCTACGAGCAGTACTTC. It yields the protein CSVLRTGGYEQYF.

The genes are TRBV12-3 or TRBV12-4 and TRBJ2-7; possibly TRBD2 for D (5 bases). V was trimmed by 7 bases and J by 5 bases, leaving 18 bases between them. The CDR3 extends over 14 amino acids. The CDR3 DNA sequence: TGTGCCAGCACCGACGGACTCAGCAAGGACGAGCAGTACTTC. It translates to CASTDGLSKDEQYF.

This clonotype was counted at least ten times. The chain has TRBV5-1 and TRBJ2-1, with 9 nucleotides matching TRBD2. The CDR3 consists of 16 residues. Germline trimming cut 0 bases from V and 5 bases from J; bases unmatched to any gene: 6. In germline, CDR1 is SGHRS, CDR2 YFSETQ. CDR3 protein: CASSLAAGGNDNEQFF. The CDR3 DNA sequence: TGCGCCAGCAGCTTGGCGGCGGGAGGGAACGACAATGAGCAGTTCTTC.

V gene TRBV29-1 combines with J gene TRBJ2-5; D is uncertain. The CDR3 length is 12 residues. Trimming removed 1 base from V and 5 bases from J, with 8 bases in between. The V gene's germline CDR1 is SQVTM and CDR2 ANQGSEA. CDR3 amino acids: CSVEGTGETQYF. The CDR3 region has the DNA TGCAGCGTTGAAGGGACCGGGGAGACCCAGTACTTC. The variable domain in full, completed from reference TRBV29-1 and TRBJ2-5, reads SAVISQKPSRDICQRGTSLTIQCQVDSQVTMMFWYRQQPGQSLTLIATANQGSEATYESGFVIDKFPISRPNLTFSTLTVSNMSPEDSSIYLCSVEGTGETQYFGPGTRLLVL.

The rearrangement joins TRBV29-1 to TRBJ2-1; D possibly matches TRBD1 or TRBD2 (5 bases each). V was clipped by 6 bases and J by 6 bases, with 12 bases between them. CDR3 length: 12 amino acids. The germline V gene has CDR1 SQVTM and CDR2 ANQGSEA. Here the CDR3 reads CSVTGLFNEQFF. The CDR3 nucleotides read TGCAGCGTCACAGGACTCTTCAATGAGCAGTTCTTC.

This rearrangement joins TRBV7-9 to TRBJ2-3; 11 nucleotides align to TRBD2. This CDR3 comprises 16 residues. CDR1 and CDR2 from the germline V gene are SEHNR and FQNEAQ (reference sequence). Trimming took 1 base from V and 5 from J; bases not matched to a gene: 5. CDR3 region: CASSLVGTSGGDTQYF. For the CDR3, the DNA is TGTGCCAGCAGCTTAGTAGGGACTAGCGGTGGAGATACGCAGTATTTT.